This passage covers 24 T cell receptor beta chains from one sample sequenced in a study of T-cell memory formation after mild COVID-19. MiXCR, applied by TCRdb to the 5' RACE reads, yields one record per CDR3 protein. Here the sample spans fewer than 550,000 distinct CDR3 sequences, roughly 20% being singletons. The sample taken for sequencing was PBMCs or a T cell subset sorted from them (not recorded which). The receptor source for this set is an adult woman who had mild COVID-19 (a few samples of this study predate the infection). Cell type and time point are not known.

The chain has TRBV7-9 and TRBJ2-4; either TRBD1 or TRBD2 may fit D (5 bases each). V lost 3 bases to trimming and J lost 0 bases, with 18 bases between them. CDR3 length: 18 residues. CDR1 and CDR2 (germline): SEHNR, FQNEAQ (reference sequence). The CDR3 region has the DNA TGTGCCAGCAGCTTCCAACCCGGGACCGAAATAGCCAAAAACATTCAGTACTTC. It is translated as CASSFQPGTEIAKNIQYF. Combining the CDR3 with reference TRBV7-9 and TRBJ2-4 gives the whole variable domain DTGVSQNPRHKITKRGQNVTFRCDPISEHNRLYWYRQTLGQGPEFLTYFQNEAQLEKSRLLSDRFSAERPKGSFSTLEIQRTEQGDSAMYLCASSFQPGTEIAKNIQYFGAGTRLSVL.

CDR3 in amino acids: CASSLGQGVGEQFF. The DNA for the CDR3 is TGTGCCAGCAGCTTAGGACAGGGGGTAGGTGAGCAGTTCTTC. The chain employs TRBV11-2 and TRBJ2-1, with 9 bases matching TRBD1. CDR1 and CDR2 (germline): SGHAT, FQNNGV. The V and J ends lost 1 base and 9 bases, in that order; junction bases with no gene match: 4. The CDR3 covers 14 residues. Drawing the rest from reference TRBV11-2 and TRBJ2-1, the complete variable domain is EAGVAQSPRYKIIEKRQSVAFWCNPISGHATLYWYQQILGQGPKLLIQFQNNGVVDDSQLPKDRFSAERLKGVDSTLKIQPAKLEDSAVYLCASSLGQGVGEQFFGPGTRLTVL.

V is TRBV12-3 or TRBV12-4 and J is TRBJ1-1; a weak D match, TRBD1 (6 bases). This CDR3 is 14 amino acids long. V shed 4 bases and J shed 1 base, with 10 bases lying between them. The CDR3 protein is CASSWTAPNTEAFF. CDR3 nucleotides: TGTGCCAGCAGTTGGACAGCCCCGAACACTGAAGCTTTCTTT.

The V and J genes are TRBV5-4 and TRBJ1-2; no reliable D call. Germline V lookup: CDR1 SGHNT, CDR2 YYREEE (reference sequence). The CDR3 has 14 amino acids. Trimming took off 4 bases at V and 3 bases at J, with 13 bases between the two ends. The CDR3 nucleotides read TGTGCCAGCAGCCCACCATCCCCTTACTATGGCTACACCTTC. This sequence encodes CASSPPSPYYGYTF. Using reference TRBV5-4 and TRBJ1-2 for the parts outside the CDR3, the full variable domain is ETGVTQSPTHLIKTRGQQVTLRCSSQSGHNTVSWYQQALGQGPQFIFQYYREEENGRGNFPPRFSGLQFPNYSSELNVNALELDDSALYLCASSPPSPYYGYTFGSGTRLTVV.

This chain uses TRBV4-3 with TRBJ1-5, with 7 nucleotides matching TRBD1. CDR1 LGHNA and CDR2 YSLEER come from the germline V gene. This CDR3 has 15 residues. V lost 1 base and J lost 6; bases outside the gene matches: 6. Here the CDR3 reads CASSQGATGTQPQHF. The CDR3 bases are TGCGCCAGCAGCCAAGGGGCGACAGGGACTCAGCCCCAGCATTTT.

The chain combines TRBV28 with TRBJ1-4, with D possibly being TRBD1 (5 bases). The V gene lost 5 bases and the J gene lost 4 bases, with 14 bases spanning the gap. Looked up from germline, CDR1 is MDHEN and CDR2 is SYDVKM. This CDR3 contains 15 residues. CDR3 DNA: TGTGCCAGCAGTGCAAATCAGGGAATTAATGAAAAACTGTTTTTT. Amino acid sequence: CASSANQGINEKLFF.

This clonotype was seen many times. The V call is TRBV12-3 or TRBV12-4, the J call TRBJ1-4; D not resolved. The V end was cut by 4 bases, the J end by 6 bases, with 6 bases between. The CDR3 has 12 residues. The CDR3 DNA sequence: TGTGCCAGCAGTTCCCCAGATGAAAAACTGTTTTTT. This sequence encodes CASSSPDEKLFF.

This chain connects TRBV28 to TRBJ2-5; either TRBD1 or TRBD2 may supply D (5 bases each). The J call is in doubt because the DNA end fits TRBJ2-1 better. CDR3 length: 13 residues. CDR1 and CDR2 (germline): MDHEN, SYDVKM. CDR3 sequence: CASSVVWGNEQFF. CDR3 DNA: TGTGCCAGCAGCGTAGTTTGGGGGAATGAGCAGTTCTTC.

The chain couples TRBV10-3 to TRBJ2-3, with D maybe TRBD2 (6 bases). Trimming pared 6 bases from V and 0 bases from J, leaving 16 bases between. The germline CDR1 and CDR2 sequences are ENHRY and SYGVKD. The CDR3 is 16 residues long. The CDR3 region is CAISSRRAESTDTQYF. CDR3 coding DNA: TGTGCCATCAGCTCCCGGAGGGCCGAGAGCACAGATACGCAGTATTTT.

V gene TRBV18 combines with J gene TRBJ1-5; no firm D call. Germline CDR1 is KGHSH and CDR2 is LQKENI. The CDR3 is 14 residues long. Trimming took 3 bases from V and 1 from J, leaving 7 bases between them. The CDR3 spells CASSPVDSNQPQHF. In nucleotides, the CDR3 is TGTGCCAGCTCACCCGTGGACAGCAATCAGCCCCAGCATTTT.

The CDR3 here is CASSPWEGPGANVLTF. The CDR3 DNA reads as TGTGCCAGCAGCCCCTGGGAGGGGCCTGGGGCCAACGTCCTGACTTTC. The rearrangement links TRBV14 to TRBJ2-6; 7 nucleotides match TRBD2. The CDR3 runs to 16 residues. Trimming at V came to 4 bases and at J to 2 bases, leaving 5 bases not matched to a gene. CDR1 SGHDN and CDR2 FVKESK come from the germline V gene.

This chain uses TRBV4-3 with TRBJ1-1; TRBD1 is a possible D gene (6 bases). Germline CDR1 is LGHNA and CDR2 is YSLEER. Between the trimmed V and J ends, which lost 4 bases and 1 base, there was a span of 16 bases. This CDR3 region has 16 residues. The CDR3 spells CASSRQARGANTEAFF. CDR3 nucleotides: TGCGCCAGCAGCCGACAGGCGAGAGGGGCGAACACTGAAGCTTTCTTT.

This clonotype showed up just a few times. V and J are TRBV4-2 and TRBJ2-1; D is possibly TRBD2 (5 bases). V was clipped by 4 bases and J by 10 bases, with 20 bases between them. This CDR3 has 15 residues. Germline CDR1 LGHNA, CDR2 YNFKEQ. In nucleotides, the CDR3 is TGTGCCAGCAGCCTCGGACTGGACTCTCTTGGGGAGCAGTTCTTC. Protein: CASSLGLDSLGEQFF.

This clonotype was counted a few times. The chain employs TRBV20-1 and TRBJ2-1, with 7 nucleotides matching TRBD2. The CDR3 loop spans 13 amino acids. CDR1 DFQATT and CDR2 SNEGSKA come from the germline V gene (reference sequence). V was pared by 6 bases and J by 4 bases, with 6 bases of the junction left unmatched. The CDR3 region has the DNA TGCAGTGCGGGCCCTAGCGGATACAATGAGCAGTTCTTC. Encoded protein: CSAGPSGYNEQFF.

The rearrangement links TRBV29-1 to TRBJ2-7; 9 positions match TRBD1. The CDR3 is 14 amino acids. Trimming at V came to 1 base and at J to 3 bases, leaving 4 bases not matched to a gene. Germline V gene data show CDR1 as SQVTM and CDR2 as ANQGSEA. CDR3 DNA sequence: TGCAGCGTTGAAGGGACAGGGGAGGACTACGAGCAGTACTTC. Its protein is CSVEGTGEDYEQYF.

The chain combines TRBV7-6 with TRBJ1-5, with D possibly being TRBD1 (6 bases). The V end was cut by 4 bases, the J end by 3 bases, with 16 bases between. The germline V gene encodes CDR1 SGHVS and CDR2 FNYEAQ. There are 16 residues in the CDR3. The CDR3 nucleotides read TGTGCCAGCAGCTCCGAACAGGGAAACTACAATCAGCCCCAGCATTTT. Its translation is CASSSEQGNYNQPQHF.

The rearrangement joins TRBV5-1 to TRBJ1-2; TRBD1 aligns across 9 bases. With V trimmed by 2 bases and J by 4 bases, 6 bases remained unmatched. CDR3 size: 15 residues. CDR1 is SGHRS and CDR2 is YFSETQ in the germline V gene. The CDR3 bases are TGCGCCAGCAGCTTCCGGGACAGGGACTTCTATGGCTACACCTTC. It translates to CASSFRDRDFYGYTF.

The sample holds a few counts of this clonotype. The chain is built from TRBV5-1 and TRBJ2-3, with TRBD2 matching over 9 bases. Germline V gives CDR1 SGHRS, CDR2 YFSETQ. CDR3 length: 16 amino acids. Germline trimming cut 4 bases from V and 6 bases from J; bases unmatched to any gene: 12. The CDR3 loop reads CASSPDSGGLGDTQYF. DNA of the CDR3: TGCGCCAGCAGCCCGGATAGCGGGGGCCTTGGGGATACGCAGTATTTT.

V is TRBV25-1 and J is TRBJ2-2, with unresolved D. CDR3 size: 16 residues. The V end lost 5 bases, the J end lost 2 bases, and 15 bases lay between the germline ends. Germline V gene lookup returns CDR1 MGHDK and CDR2 SYGVNS. The CDR3 coding sequence is TGTGCCAGCAGTAGTACAGCCCAGGAAAACACCGGGGAGCTGTTTTTT. It is translated as CASSSTAQENTGELFF.

The genes are TRBV7-9 and TRBJ1-4; TRBD1 might be the D (6 bases). This CDR3 has 18 residues. CDR1 and CDR2 (germline): SEHNR, FQNEAQ (reference sequence). Trimming left V 2 bases short and J 7 bases short, with 23 bases between. The CDR3 spells CASSLQWDIPEEAEKLFF. The DNA of the CDR3 is TGTGCCAGCAGCTTACAGTGGGACATCCCCGAGGAGGCTGAAAAACTGTTTTTT.

This clonotype was found a few times. V is TRBV20-1 and J is TRBJ1-1; 8 positions agree with TRBD1. There are 13 residues in the CDR3. Unmatched junction bases numbered 5, after V lost 8 bases and J lost 0 bases. Germline CDR1 DFQATT, CDR2 SNEGSKA (reference sequence). CDR3 in amino acids: CSNRGAMNTEAFF. CDR3 coding DNA: TGCAGTAACAGGGGGGCGATGAACACTGAAGCTTTCTTT.

This chain connects TRBV2 to TRBJ2-3; 9 positions match TRBD1. The CDR3 is 14 residues long. Trimming cost V 5 bases and J 6 bases; bases outside gene matches: 6. Germline V CDR1 and CDR2: SNHLY, FYNNEI. Here the CDR3 reads CASSQQGAGDTQYF. The CDR3 region has the DNA TGTGCCAGCAGTCAACAGGGGGCAGGGGATACGCAGTATTTT.

The CDR3 here is CASSLRVVTEAFF. Written as DNA, the CDR3 is TGTGCCAGCAGTTTAAGGGTAGTCACTGAAGCTTTCTTT. The genes are TRBV12-3 or TRBV12-4 and TRBJ1-1, with D uncertain. The CDR3 consists of 13 residues. With 2 bases removed from V and 4 bases from J, the gap between germline ends came to 8 bases.

This clonotype was seen a few times. The gene calls are TRBV6-5 and TRBJ1-1; no firm D call. Looked up from germline, CDR1 is MNHEY and CDR2 is SVGAGI. The CDR3 totals 14 residues. Trimming removed 6 bases from V and 11 bases from J, with 22 bases in between. The CDR3 nucleotides read TGTGCCAGCAGAACCCAGGCGCAATTGTTTAGGGCTTTCTTT. Protein sequence: CASRTQAQLFRAFF.